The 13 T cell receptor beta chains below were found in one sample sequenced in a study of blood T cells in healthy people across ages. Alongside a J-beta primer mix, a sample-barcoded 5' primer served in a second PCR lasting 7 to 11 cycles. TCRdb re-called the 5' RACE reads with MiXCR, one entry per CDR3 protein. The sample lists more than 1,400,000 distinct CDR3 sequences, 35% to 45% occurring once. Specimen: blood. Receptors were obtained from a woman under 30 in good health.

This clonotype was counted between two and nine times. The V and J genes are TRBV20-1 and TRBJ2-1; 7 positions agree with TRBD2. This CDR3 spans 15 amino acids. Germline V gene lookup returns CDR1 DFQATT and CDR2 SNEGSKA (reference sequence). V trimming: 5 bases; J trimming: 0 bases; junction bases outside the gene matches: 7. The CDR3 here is CSAGPAGPSYNEQFF. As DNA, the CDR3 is TGCAGTGCTGGCCCAGCGGGACCCTCCTACAATGAGCAGTTCTTC.

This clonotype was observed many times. Written as DNA, the CDR3 is TGCGCCAGCAGCGCAGTTGAAGGGAGGTACAATGAGCAGTTCTTC. Translation: CASSAVEGRYNEQFF. The chain has TRBV5-1 and TRBJ2-1; a possible D gene is TRBD2 (6 bases). The germline gives CDR1 SGHRS, CDR2 YFSETQ. This CDR3 has 15 residues. Trimming shortened V by 4 bases and J by 4 bases, and 15 bases separated the two germline ends.

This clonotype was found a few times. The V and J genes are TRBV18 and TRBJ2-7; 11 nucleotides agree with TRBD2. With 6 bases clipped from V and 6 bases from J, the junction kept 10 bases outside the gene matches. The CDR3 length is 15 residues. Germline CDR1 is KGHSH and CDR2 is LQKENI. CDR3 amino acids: CASSPSGGKIGEQYF. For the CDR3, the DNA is TGTGCCAGCTCTCCTAGCGGGGGGAAAATCGGCGAGCAGTACTTC.

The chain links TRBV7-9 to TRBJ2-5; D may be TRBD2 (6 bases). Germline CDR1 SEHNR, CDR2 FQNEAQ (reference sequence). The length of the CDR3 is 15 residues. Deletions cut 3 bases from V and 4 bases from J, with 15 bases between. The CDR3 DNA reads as TGTGCCAGCAGCTTTGGCGGGATACTCGGAGAGACCCAGTACTTC. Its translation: CASSFGGILGETQYF.

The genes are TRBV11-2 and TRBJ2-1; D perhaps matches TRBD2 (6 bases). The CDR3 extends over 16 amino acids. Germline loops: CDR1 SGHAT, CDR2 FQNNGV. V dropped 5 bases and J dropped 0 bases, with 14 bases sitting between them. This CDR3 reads CASSPVVGSSYNEQFF. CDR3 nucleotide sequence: TGTGCCAGCAGCCCTGTAGTCGGGAGCTCCTACAATGAGCAGTTCTTC.

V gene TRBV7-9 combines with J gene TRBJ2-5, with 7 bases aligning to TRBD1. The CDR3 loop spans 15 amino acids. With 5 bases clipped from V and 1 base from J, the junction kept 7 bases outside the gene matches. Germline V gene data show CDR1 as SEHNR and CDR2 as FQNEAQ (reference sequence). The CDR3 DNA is TGTGCCAGCAGCCCATGGGACAGAGCCCAAGAGACCCAGTACTTC. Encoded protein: CASSPWDRAQETQYF.

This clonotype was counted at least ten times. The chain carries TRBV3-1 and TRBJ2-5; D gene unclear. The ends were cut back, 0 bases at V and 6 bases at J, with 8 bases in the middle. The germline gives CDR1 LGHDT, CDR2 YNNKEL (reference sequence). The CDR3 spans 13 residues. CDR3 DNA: TGTGCCAGCAGCCAAGAGGGTGAGAAGACCCAGTACTTC. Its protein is CASSQEGEKTQYF.

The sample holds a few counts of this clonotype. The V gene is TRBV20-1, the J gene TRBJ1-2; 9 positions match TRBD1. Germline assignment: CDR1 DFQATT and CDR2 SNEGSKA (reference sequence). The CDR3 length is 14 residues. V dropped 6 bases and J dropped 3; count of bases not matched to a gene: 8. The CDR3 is CSAQEGQGYYGYTF. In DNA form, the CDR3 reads TGCAGTGCCCAGGAGGGACAGGGCTACTATGGCTACACCTTC.

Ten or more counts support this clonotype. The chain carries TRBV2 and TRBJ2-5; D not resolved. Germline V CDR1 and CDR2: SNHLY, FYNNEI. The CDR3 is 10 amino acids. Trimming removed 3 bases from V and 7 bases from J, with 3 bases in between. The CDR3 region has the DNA TGTGCCAGCAGTGAGGGGACCCAGTACTTC. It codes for CASSEGTQYF.

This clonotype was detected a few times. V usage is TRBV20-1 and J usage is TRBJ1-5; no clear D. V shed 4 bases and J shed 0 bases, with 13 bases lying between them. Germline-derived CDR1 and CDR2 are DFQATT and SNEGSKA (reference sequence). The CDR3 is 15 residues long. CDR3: CSAMGPVTSNQPQHF. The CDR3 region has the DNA TGCAGTGCTATGGGCCCGGTTACTAGCAATCAGCCCCAGCATTTT.

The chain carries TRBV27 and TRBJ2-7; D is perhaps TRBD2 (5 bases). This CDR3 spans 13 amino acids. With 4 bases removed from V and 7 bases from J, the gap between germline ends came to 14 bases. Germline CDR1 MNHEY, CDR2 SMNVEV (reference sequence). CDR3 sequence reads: CASSSLTQREQYF. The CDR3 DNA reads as TGTGCCAGCAGTTCCCTGACCCAGCGGGAGCAGTACTTC.

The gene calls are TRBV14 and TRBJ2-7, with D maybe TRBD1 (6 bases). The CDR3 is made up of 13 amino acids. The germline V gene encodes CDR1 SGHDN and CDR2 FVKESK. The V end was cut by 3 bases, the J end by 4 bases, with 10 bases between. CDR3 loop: CASSQRGIYEQYF. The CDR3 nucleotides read TGTGCCAGCAGCCAGAGGGGGATTTACGAGCAGTACTTC.

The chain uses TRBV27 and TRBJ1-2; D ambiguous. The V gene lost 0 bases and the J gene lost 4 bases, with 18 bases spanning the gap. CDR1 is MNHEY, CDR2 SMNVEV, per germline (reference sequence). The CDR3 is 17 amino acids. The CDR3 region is CASSLSIRARPPYGYTF. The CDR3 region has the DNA TGTGCCAGCAGTTTATCGATACGGGCCAGGCCCCCCTATGGCTACACCTTC.